This paragraph covers one TCR beta chain sequence. Trimming left V 2 bases short and J 7 bases short, with 5 bases between. From germline, CDR1 is LGHDT and CDR2 YNNKEL (reference sequence). CDR3 size: 11 residues. Profiling relied on immunoSEQ multiplex PCR, and the TCRdb table lists in-frame clones only, not all of them. The sample holds 150,000 or so clones, around 95% seen once. The data were obtained in a study of control samples from healthy donors and cancer patients. This receptor was taken from a woman aged 55-69 years in good health. Sequencing input: blood. The chain couples TRBV3-1 (or the pseudogene TRBV3-2) to TRBJ1-2; no reliable D call. Here the CDR3 reads CASSQSFGYTF. The CDR3 DNA reads TGTGCCAGCAGCCAAAGTTTTGGCTACACCTTC.